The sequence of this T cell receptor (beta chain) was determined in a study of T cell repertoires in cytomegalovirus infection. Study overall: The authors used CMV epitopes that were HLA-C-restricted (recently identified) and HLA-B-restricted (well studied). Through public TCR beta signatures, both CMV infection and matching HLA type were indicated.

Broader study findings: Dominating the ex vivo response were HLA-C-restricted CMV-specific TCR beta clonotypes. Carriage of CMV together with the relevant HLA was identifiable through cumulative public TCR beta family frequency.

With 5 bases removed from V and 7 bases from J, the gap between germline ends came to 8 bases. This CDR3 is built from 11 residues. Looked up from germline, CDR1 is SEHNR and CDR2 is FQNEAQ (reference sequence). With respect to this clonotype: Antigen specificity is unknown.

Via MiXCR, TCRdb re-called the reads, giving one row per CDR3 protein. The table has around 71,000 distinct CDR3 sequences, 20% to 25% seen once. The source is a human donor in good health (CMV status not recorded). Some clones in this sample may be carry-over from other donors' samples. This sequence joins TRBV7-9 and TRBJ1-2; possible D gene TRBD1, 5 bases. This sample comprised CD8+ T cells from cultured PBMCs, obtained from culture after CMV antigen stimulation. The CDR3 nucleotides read TGTGCCAGCAGCCAGGGATCTGGCTACACCTTC. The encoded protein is CASSQGSGYTF.